Presented here are 23 T cell receptor beta chains from one specimen sequenced in a study of blood T cell repertoires in COVID-19. This table comes from immunoSEQ multiplex PCR, and its TCRdb copy is limited to in-frame clones, with some not included. The table lists tens of thousands of clones, 85% of them singletons. Sequencing input: peripheral blood. The source of these receptors is a man in his forties or fifties with acute or convalescent COVID-19.

The genes are TRBV4-3 and TRBJ1-2, with TRBD1 as a possible D gene (6 bases). Trimming took off 2 bases at V and 5 bases at J, with 24 bases between the two ends. This CDR3 comprises 18 residues. Germline CDR1 reads LGHNA; CDR2 reads YSLEER. The CDR3 loop is CASSQLIGGGRLRYGYTF. The DNA for the CDR3 is TGCGCCAGCAGCCAATTAATCGGGGGGGGCCGCCTCCGATATGGCTACACCTTC.

The V call is TRBV12-3 or TRBV12-4, the J call TRBJ2-3, with 7 bases matching TRBD2. The CDR3 sequence is 13 residues long. Trimming cost V 5 bases and J 8 bases; bases outside gene matches: 7. CDR3 residues: CASSPAGRGTQYF. CDR3 DNA sequence: TGTGCCAGCAGTCCGGCGGGGAGGGGTACGCAGTATTTT.

The chain recombines TRBV5-5 with TRBJ2-1; 8 bases map to TRBD2. This CDR3 is 15 amino acids long. Trimming took 1 base from V and 3 from J; bases not matched to a gene: 3. CDR1 SGHKS and CDR2 YYEKEE come from the germline V gene (reference sequence). The DNA of the CDR3 is TGTGCCAGCAGCTTGCAGCGGGAGAACTACAATGAGCAGTTCTTC. Amino acids: CASSLQRENYNEQFF.

The chain's CDR3 is CASSRQGVSTGELFF. For the CDR3, the DNA is TGTGCCAGCAGCCGACAGGGGGTGAGCACCGGGGAGCTGTTTTTT. This rearrangement joins TRBV28 to TRBJ2-2; 9 nucleotides line up with TRBD1. The CDR3 runs to 15 residues. Germline V gives CDR1 MDHEN, CDR2 SYDVKM. With 6 bases clipped from V and 4 bases from J, the junction kept 6 bases outside the gene matches.

V gene TRBV6-5 combines with J gene TRBJ1-4; 7 bases agree with TRBD1. Germline CDR1 and CDR2: MNHEY and SVGAGI. CDR3 size: 13 residues. The junction had 9 bases not matched to a gene; V was cut back by 10 bases and J by 7 bases. CDR3 sequence (DNA): TGTGCCACCCGAAGACAGGGAGGTGAAAAACTGTTTTTT. Protein sequence: CATRRQGGEKLFF.

The V gene is TRBV7-2, the J gene TRBJ1-2; TRBD1 is a possible D gene (5 bases). This CDR3 is built from 14 residues. Per the germline V gene, CDR1 is SGHTA and CDR2 is FQGNSA. Trimming pared 2 bases from V and 5 bases from J, leaving 12 bases between. Written as DNA, the CDR3 is TGTGCCAGCAGCTTACGGGGGGGAGGGTATGGCTACACCTTC. This codes for CASSLRGGGYGYTF.

V and J are TRBV7-3 and TRBJ1-1; 9 nucleotides align to TRBD1. Trimming removed 5 bases from V and 8 bases from J; junction bases left unmatched: 9. The CDR3 extends over 14 amino acids. Germline V gene sequence: CDR1 SGHTA, CDR2 FQGTGA. The CDR3 loop reads CASSRAGQGSEAFF. The CDR3 nucleotides are TGTGCCAGCAGCAGAGCGGGACAGGGATCCGAAGCTTTCTTT.

A single count supports this clone. This chain links TRBV19 with TRBJ2-2; a possible D gene is TRBD1 (6 bases). The CDR3 contains 16 residues. V was pared by 4 bases and J by 5 bases, with 17 bases between. CDR1 and CDR2 (germline): LNHDA, SQIVND (reference sequence). CDR3 protein: CASSKGGMGATGELFF. In DNA, the CDR3 is TGTGCCAGTAGTAAAGGAGGAATGGGGGCGACCGGGGAGCTGTTTTTT.

Here the CDR3 DNA reads TGTGCCAGCAGTTACTCGGATCGGGACAGGTACACCGGGGAGCTGTTTTTT. Its translation is CASSYSDRDRYTGELFF. The rearrangement links TRBV6-2 or TRBV6-3 to TRBJ2-2; 8 bases fit TRBD1. CDR1 and CDR2 (germline): MNHEY, SVGEGT. V was clipped by 0 bases and J by 3 bases; unmatched bases: 6. This CDR3 spans 17 amino acids.

This chain uses TRBV19 with TRBJ1-3, with TRBD1 matching over 8 bases. The V gene end was trimmed by 3 bases and the J gene end by 7 bases; junction bases not matched to a gene: 8. CDR1 and CDR2 (germline): LNHDA, SQIVND (reference sequence). The CDR3 spans 15 residues. The CDR3 spells CASSMTPGQANTIYF. The CDR3 DNA is TGTGCCAGTAGTATGACACCGGGACAGGCCAACACCATATATTTT.

The V call is TRBV19, the J call TRBJ2-1, with D possibly TRBD1 on 5 matching bases. From germline, CDR1 is LNHDA and CDR2 SQIVND (reference sequence). This CDR3 has 14 amino acids. V lost 7 bases to trimming and J lost 5 bases, with 15 bases between them. The CDR3 region is CASNTAGYHNEQFF. The CDR3 region has the DNA TGTGCCAGTAACACAGCAGGGTATCACAATGAGCAGTTCTTC.

This chain joins TRBV6-5 and TRBJ1-1; perhaps TRBD1 as D (5 bases). Germline lookup yields CDR1 MNHEY and CDR2 SVGAGI. V lost 2 bases and J 3 bases, leaving 16 bases between the germline ends. The CDR3 is made up of 16 amino acids. As DNA, the CDR3 is TGTGCCAGCAGTTACCGTTTCTGGGGCGCCGACACTGAAGCTTTCTTT. It specifies CASSYRFWGADTEAFF.

This clone was seen a few times. This chain joins TRBV7-2 and TRBJ2-2; 9 bases match TRBD2. The V segment lost 3 bases and the J segment 5 bases; nucleotides outside the gene matches: 4. The length of the CDR3 is 15 residues. The V gene's germline CDR1 is SGHTA and CDR2 FQGNSA. The CDR3 reads CASSFLAGQTGELFF. The CDR3 DNA follows: TGTGCCAGCAGCTTCCTAGCGGGACAAACCGGGGAGCTGTTTTTT. Variable domain in full (rest from reference TRBV7-2 and TRBJ2-2): GAGVSQSPSNKVTEKGKDVELRCDPISGHTALYWYRQSLGQGLEFLIYFQGNSAPDKSGLPSDRFSAERTGGSVSTLTIQRTQQEDSAVYLCASSFLAGQTGELFFGEGSRLTVL.

The rearrangement uses TRBV29-1 and TRBJ2-3; 11 bases are a match to TRBD2. The V gene end was trimmed by 6 bases and the J gene end by 0 bases; junction bases not matched to a gene: 8. The germline gives CDR1 SQVTM, CDR2 ANQGSEA. This CDR3 contains 16 residues. CDR3 residues: CSVATSGELSTDTQYF. The CDR3 nucleotides are TGCAGCGTCGCGACTAGCGGGGAGCTTAGCACAGATACGCAGTATTTT.

The V gene is TRBV7-3, the J gene TRBJ2-1, with unresolved D. This CDR3 has 18 residues. With 0 bases removed from V and 6 bases from J, the gap between germline ends came to 21 bases. CDR1 is SGHTA and CDR2 is FQGTGA in the germline V gene. Written as DNA, the CDR3 is TGTGCCAGCAGCTTAACGAGCGAGGCAGCGCTCCTTCGCAATGAGCAGTTCTTC. It is translated as CASSLTSEAALLRNEQFF.

The chain is built from TRBV7-2 and TRBJ1-3; D gene ambiguous. Germline V gene data show CDR1 as SGHTA and CDR2 as FQGNSA. V dropped 0 bases and J dropped 1 base, with 7 bases sitting between them. The CDR3 sequence is 15 residues long. In DNA form, the CDR3 reads TGTGCCAGCAGCTTAGCGTCAGGATCTGGAAACACCATATATTTT. This codes for CASSLASGSGNTIYF.

The CDR3 is CASSLGLAGGTEQYF. The DNA of the CDR3 is TGTGCCAGCAGCCTCGGACTAGCGGGAGGGACCGAGCAGTACTTC. The chain combines TRBV3-1 (or the pseudogene TRBV3-2) with TRBJ2-7; 15 bases fit TRBD2. Per germline, CDR1 LGHDT and CDR2 YNNKEL (reference sequence). With V trimmed by 4 bases and J by 6 bases, 4 bases remained unmatched. CDR3 length equals 15 residues.

The DNA of the CDR3 is TGTGCCAGCAGCTTAGCAGGAGGGCGGGAGACCCAGTACTTC. Protein sequence: CASSLAGGRETQYF. This chain uses TRBV7-3 with TRBJ2-5, with TRBD2 as a possible D gene (6 bases). The V end lost 2 bases, the J end lost 5 bases, and 12 bases lay between the germline ends. Germline V gives CDR1 SGHTA, CDR2 FQGTGA. This CDR3 has 14 amino acids.

The chain carries TRBV6-5 and TRBJ1-2; perhaps TRBD1 as D (5 bases). The CDR3 length is 14 residues. V was shortened by 4 bases and J by 6 bases, with 15 bases between the two germline ends. Germline values: CDR1 MNHEY, CDR2 SVGAGI. In nucleotides, the CDR3 is TGTGCCAGCAGTTCGATGGGGGGGGGTAATGGCTACACCTTC. Protein product: CASSSMGGGNGYTF.

V and J are TRBV10-3 and TRBJ2-7; D is perhaps TRBD2 (6 bases). Trimming removed 0 bases at V and 12 bases at J, with 21 bases between. The CDR3 has 15 amino acids. Germline V gene data show CDR1 as ENHRY and CDR2 as SYGVKD. The CDR3 region has the DNA TGTGCCATCAGTGAGTCGGCCGGGAGCAGAGGCGGAGGGTACTTC. Translating it yields CAISESAGSRGGGYF.

The chain combines TRBV7-6 with TRBJ2-1; 8 nucleotides match TRBD1. Per the germline V gene, CDR1 is SGHVS and CDR2 is FNYEAQ. This CDR3 comprises 15 residues. The V and J ends lost 7 bases and 6 bases, in that order; junction bases with no gene match: 11. The CDR3 sequence: CASKVGTGDGNEQFF. The DNA for the CDR3 is TGTGCCAGCAAGGTAGGGACAGGCGATGGCAATGAGCAGTTCTTC.

The gene calls are TRBV3-1 (or the pseudogene TRBV3-2) and TRBJ2-1; TRBD2 matches 8 bases. CDR1 and CDR2 from the germline V gene are LGHDT and YNNKEL (reference sequence). V shed 4 bases, J shed 5 bases, and the junction held 4 bases outside the gene matches. This CDR3 has 14 amino acids. The CDR3 coding sequence is TGTGCCAGCAGCCTGGGTAGCGGGAACAATGAGCAGTTCTTC. Protein sequence: CASSLGSGNNEQFF.

This chain uses TRBV6-2 or TRBV6-3 with TRBJ2-2; D not resolved. Germline lookup yields CDR1 MNHEY and CDR2 SVGEGT. Trimming pared 5 bases from V and 7 bases from J, leaving 8 bases between. The CDR3 sequence is 12 residues long. The CDR3 here is CASSASRGELFF. CDR3 DNA sequence: TGTGCCAGCAGTGCGAGCCGCGGGGAGCTGTTTTTT.